This TCR beta chain was identified during a study of cytomegalovirus exposure and HLA in healthy donors. Primers for the PCR totalled 60 Vbeta and 13 Jbeta. Profiling relied on immunoSEQ multiplex PCR, and the TCRdb table lists in-frame clones only, not all of them. Of around 100,000 clones in the sample, 65% to 90% were seen once. V lost 4 bases and J lost 5, with 18 bases in between. From germline, CDR1 is SGHRS and CDR2 YFSETQ. The CDR3 totals 15 residues. This clone was recorded once. The receptor's source is a woman aged 65 to 85 in good health and CMV-seropositive. Sequenced input: PBMCs. V and J are TRBV5-1 and TRBJ2-5; the D gene is possibly TRBD2 (5 bases). The CDR3 loop is CASSMPLTKGETQYF. In DNA, the CDR3 is TGCGCCAGCAGCATGCCCCTGACTAAAGGGGAGACCCAGTACTTC.